This T cell receptor (beta chain) was found in a study of beta chain features in type 1 diabetes. Findings of the study overall: Moderately but significantly shorter TCRB CDR3s were found in Type 1 diabetes patients in all four CD4+ subsets.

Expressed TCRB transcripts were sequenced because the isolated RNA had all been reverse transcribed beforehand. Only in-frame clones appear in the TCRdb table, and some are missing; sequencing was by immunoSEQ multiplex PCR. The repertoire consists of some 660,000 clones, with around 15% occurring once and the leading ten covering less than 0.04%. On this clone: Its antigen is unknown.

This CDR3 comprises 14 residues. The V end lost 4 bases, the J end lost 7 bases, and 17 bases lay between the germline ends. Germline V lookup: CDR1 SGHNT, CDR2 YYREEE (reference sequence). Sequencing was done on a sample of naive CD4+ T cells from blood. The TCR comes from a man between 18 and 35 years old with type 1 diabetes. This chain joins TRBV5-4 and TRBJ1-2; possible D gene TRBD1, 5 bases. CDR3 DNA sequence: TGTGCCAGCAGCCACCAAGGAGGGGAGATTGGCTACACCTTC. Protein sequence: CASSHQGGEIGYTF.